The next 32 T cell receptor beta chains were all read from a single sample in a study of blood T cells in healthy people across ages. The second PCR ran about 6 to 11 cycles with a sample-barcoded 5' primer and J-beta primers. MiXCR, run by TCRdb on the 5' RACE reads, gives a single entry per CDR3 protein. The sample comprises approximately 1,000,000 distinct CDR3 sequences, around two fifths of which are singletons, and around 13% rests with the top ten. Sequencing was performed on blood. The receptor source for this set is a man aged 18 to 35 in good health.

In this sample, this clonotype turned up many times. This chain joins TRBV6-5 and TRBJ2-3; no reliable D call. Germline V CDR1 and CDR2: MNHEY, SVGAGI. V was pared by 0 bases and J by 2 bases, with 9 bases between. The CDR3 loop spans 15 amino acids. The CDR3 spells CASSYSVGATDTQYF. The CDR3 DNA sequence: TGTGCCAGCAGTTACTCGGTCGGAGCCACAGATACGCAGTATTTT.

The chain is built from TRBV7-8 and TRBJ2-4; D remains ambiguous. The germline V gene encodes CDR1 SGHVS and CDR2 FQNEAQ. V was cut by 2 bases and J by 0 bases, with 11 bases left in between. The CDR3 has 16 residues. The CDR3 sequence: CASSLYGGAAKNIQYF. CDR3 DNA: TGTGCCAGCAGCTTATACGGTGGAGCAGCCAAAAACATTCAGTACTTC.

The chain employs TRBV4-2 and TRBJ2-1; 8 bases match TRBD2. CDR3 size: 16 residues. The J segment lost 2 bases and the V segment lost 5 bases, leaving 8 bases of the junction unmatched. Germline V gene lookup returns CDR1 LGHNA and CDR2 YNFKEQ. The CDR3 sequence is CASSAGGRYTYNEQFF. In nucleotides, the CDR3 is TGTGCCAGCAGCGCGGGGGGTCGGTATACCTACAATGAGCAGTTCTTC.

The chain links TRBV14 to TRBJ2-5; D is undetermined. Between the trimmed V and J ends, which lost 3 bases and 2 bases, there was a span of 4 bases. The CDR3 extends over 12 amino acids. Germline-derived CDR1 and CDR2 are SGHDN and FVKESK. CDR3: CASSQRQETQYF. In nucleotides, the CDR3 is TGTGCCAGCAGCCAGAGGCAAGAGACCCAGTACTTC. The entire variable domain, with the rest obtained from reference TRBV14 and TRBJ2-5, is as follows: EAGVTQFPSHSVIEKGQTVTLRCDPISGHDNLYWYRRVMGKEIKFLLHFVKESKQDESGMPNNRFLAERTGGTYSTLKVQPAELEDSGVYFCASSQRQETQYFGPGTRLLVL.

This chain uses TRBV4-1 with TRBJ2-1; tentative D call: TRBD2 (5 bases). The CDR3 is 12 residues long. Trimming shortened V by 1 base and J by 7 bases, and 5 bases separated the two germline ends. CDR1 is MGHRA and CDR2 is YSYEKL in the germline V gene. CDR3 bases: TGCGCCAGCAGCCAAGCGGGAAATGAGCAGTTCTTC. As protein: CASSQAGNEQFF.

This clonotype was seen at least ten times. The V gene is TRBV7-2, the J gene TRBJ2-1, with 7 bases matching TRBD1. CDR3 length: 15 residues. Germline CDR1 is SGHTA and CDR2 is FQGNSA. Trimming took 5 bases from V and 4 from J; bases not matched to a gene: 8. This CDR3 reads CASSQRGRGYNEQFF. Written as DNA, the CDR3 is TGTGCCAGCAGCCAGAGGGGGCGCGGGTACAATGAGCAGTTCTTC.

DNA of the CDR3: TGTGCCAGCAGCGGGGGTTCCGTGGAAAGGATTGACTATGGCTACACCTTC. Translated, it gives CASSGGSVERIDYGYTF. V gene TRBV9 combines with J gene TRBJ1-2; D unclear. V was pared by 3 bases and J by 3 bases, with 21 bases between. CDR3 length: 17 amino acids. In germline, CDR1 is SGDLS, CDR2 YYNGEE. Together with reference TRBV9 and TRBJ1-2, the CDR3 gives the full variable domain: DSGVTQTPKHLITATGQRVTLRCSPRSGDLSVYWYQQSLDQGLQFLIQYYNGEERAKGNILERFSAQQFPDLHSELNLSSLELGDSALYFCASSGGSVERIDYGYTFGSGTRLTVV.

The chain recombines TRBV25-1 with TRBJ2-2; TRBD1 agrees at 10 bases. Germline V gene sequence: CDR1 MGHDK, CDR2 SYGVNS. The junction had 0 bases not matched to a gene; V was cut back by 1 base and J by 4 bases. The CDR3 has 15 residues. CDR3: CASSEWTGGTGELFF. CDR3 DNA: TGTGCCAGCAGTGAATGGACAGGGGGCACCGGGGAGCTGTTTTTT.

This clonotype was detected only a few times. In nucleotides, the CDR3 is TGTGCCAGCTCCTTCAATCCGGGCCAAGAAAAACTGTTTTTT. This translates into CASSFNPGQEKLFF. V usage is TRBV12-3 or TRBV12-4 and J usage is TRBJ1-4; D remains ambiguous. The ends were cut back, 8 bases at V and 8 bases at J, with 18 bases in the middle. The CDR3 is 14 residues long.

V gene TRBV12-3 or TRBV12-4 combines with J gene TRBJ1-6; TRBD1 is a possible D gene (5 bases). The CDR3 extends over 11 amino acids. V lost 2 bases to trimming and J lost 14 bases, with 7 bases between them. For the CDR3, the DNA is TGTGCCAGCAGTTTATCAGGGACCCTCCACTTT. Translated, it gives CASSLSGTLHF.

This clonotype has a handful of counts. CDR3 sequence: CASSQVGQVIYEQYF. DNA for the CDR3: TGTGCCAGCAGCCAAGTAGGACAAGTGATCTACGAGCAGTACTTC. The chain uses TRBV3-1 and TRBJ2-7; D is possibly TRBD1 (5 bases). Germline V CDR1 and CDR2: LGHDT, YNNKEL (reference sequence). This CDR3 is 15 amino acids long. The V end lost 1 base, the J end lost 3 bases, and 13 bases lay between the germline ends.

The chain has TRBV12-3 or TRBV12-4 and TRBJ1-2; tentative D call: TRBD1 (5 bases). The CDR3 length is 16 residues. V lost 4 bases to trimming and J lost 1 base, with 16 bases between them. CDR3 coding DNA: TGTGCCAGCAGTTACCCCCAGGGTGGAAGTAACTATGGCTACACCTTC. Its protein is CASSYPQGGSNYGYTF.

The rearrangement joins TRBV12-3 or TRBV12-4 to TRBJ2-6; D ambiguous. The V end was cut by 4 bases, the J end by 0 bases, with 19 bases between. The CDR3 sequence is 19 residues long. The CDR3 loop is CASSSASGSFPSGANVLTF. The DNA of the CDR3 is TGTGCCAGCAGTTCAGCGTCCGGCAGTTTTCCCTCTGGGGCCAACGTCCTGACTTTC.

V usage is TRBV20-1 and J usage is TRBJ2-3; tentative D call: TRBD1 (5 bases). The CDR3 loop spans 15 amino acids. V was clipped by 5 bases and J by 1 base, with 16 bases between them. Germline CDR1 and CDR2: DFQATT and SNEGSKA (reference sequence). The CDR3 region has the DNA TGCAGTGCTCCTAGTGTCAGGGAAGGCACAGATACGCAGTATTTT. Translated: CSAPSVREGTDTQYF.

This CDR3 is CASTDEGRRSGLHF. The DNA of the CDR3 is TGTGCCAGCACCGACGAGGGCCGCCGGTCGGGCCTCCACTTT. The J gene is TRBJ1-6, the V gene TRBV6-5; D gene ambiguous. The CDR3 loop spans 14 amino acids. V was trimmed by 7 bases and J by 15 bases, leaving 22 bases between them. Germline CDR1 MNHEY, CDR2 SVGAGI.

The chain joins TRBV10-3 to TRBJ2-2; D is undetermined. Between the trimmed V and J ends, which lost 2 bases and 1 base, there was a span of 8 bases. In germline, CDR1 is ENHRY, CDR2 SYGVKD. CDR3 length equals 15 residues. CDR3 amino acids: CAISEEKENTGELFF. In DNA form, the CDR3 reads TGTGCCATCAGTGAGGAGAAGGAGAACACCGGGGAGCTGTTTTTT.

The CDR3 spells CASSLGNRDREQYF. The DNA of the CDR3 is TGTGCCAGCAGTTTGGGGAACCGGGACAGGGAGCAGTACTTC. This chain connects TRBV12-3 or TRBV12-4 to TRBJ2-5, with TRBD1 matching over 9 bases. V was clipped by 3 bases and J by 11 bases; unmatched bases: 10. This CDR3 is 14 amino acids long.

The chain combines TRBV5-1 with TRBJ1-2; 9 nucleotides match TRBD1. The CDR3 spans 18 residues. The V and J ends lost 1 base and 0 bases, in that order; junction bases with no gene match: 10. From germline, CDR1 is SGHRS and CDR2 YFSETQ. Written as DNA, the CDR3 is TGCGCCAGCAGCTTGACGGACAGGGGCGGGGTGACTAACTATGGCTACACCTTC. Protein: CASSLTDRGGVTNYGYTF.

This clonotype has more than one count but fewer than ten. Relative to the germline gene, one junction end is altered; a read error may explain this. The chain employs TRBV20-1 and TRBJ2-1; D assignment may be TRBD1 or TRBD2 (5 bases each). Germline V lookup: CDR1 DFQATT, CDR2 SNEGSKA (reference sequence). The CDR3 runs to 13 residues. Here the CDR3 DNA reads TGCAGTGCTCCCGGGACCGCCTATAATGAGCAGTTCTTC. It yields the protein CSAPGTAYNEQFF.

The J gene is TRBJ1-4, the V gene TRBV20-1; D ambiguous. This CDR3 is 11 amino acids long. V gave up 5 bases and J gave up 10 bases, with 11 bases separating them. The germline V gene encodes CDR1 DFQATT and CDR2 SNEGSKA (reference sequence). The CDR3 spells CSAGVPRKLFF. CDR3 in DNA: TGCAGTGCTGGCGTCCCCCGAAAACTGTTTTTT.

The V gene is TRBV5-6, the J gene TRBJ2-3, with D perhaps given as TRBD1 or TRBD2 (5 bases each). V lost 0 bases and J lost 4, with 18 bases in between. CDR1 and CDR2 (germline): SGHDT, YYEEEE. This CDR3 has 17 amino acids. The CDR3 sequence: CASSLVGGVYRADTQYF. The CDR3 DNA follows: TGTGCCAGCAGCTTGGTTGGGGGAGTTTATCGGGCAGATACGCAGTATTTT.

V and J are TRBV6-5 and TRBJ1-2, with unresolved D. Deletions cut 2 bases from V and 3 bases from J, with 10 bases between. The CDR3 runs to 14 residues. Germline-derived CDR1 and CDR2 are MNHEY and SVGAGI. CDR3 region: CASSYAGGDYGYTF. The CDR3 nucleotides read TGTGCCAGCAGTTACGCTGGAGGAGACTATGGCTACACCTTC.

Here the CDR3 reads CSVPHRPGLTDTQYF. The CDR3 DNA is TGCAGTGTGCCCCACCGCCCGGGGTTAACAGATACGCAGTATTTT. V usage is TRBV20-1 and J usage is TRBJ2-3, with D perhaps TRBD2 (5 bases). Germline loops: CDR1 DFQATT, CDR2 SNEGSKA (reference sequence). The CDR3 is made up of 15 amino acids. V lost 7 bases, J lost 3 bases, and 20 bases lay in between.

The rearrangement joins TRBV11-2 to TRBJ2-1; TRBD2 agrees at 10 bases. The CDR3 has 15 amino acids. V trimming: 1 base; J trimming: 6 bases; junction bases outside the gene matches: 3. Germline V gives CDR1 SGHAT, CDR2 FQNNGV. CDR3 bases: TGTGCCAGCAGCTTAGCAGCGGGGGGGCGCAATGAGCAGTTCTTC. Translating it yields CASSLAAGGRNEQFF.

This clonotype was seen a handful of times. The rearrangement uses TRBV6-2 or TRBV6-3 and TRBJ2-7; weak D call: TRBD1 (6 bases). Germline V CDR1 and CDR2: MNHEY, SVGEGT. The V and J ends lost 7 bases and 0 bases respectively, with 10 bases between them. The CDR3 extends over 13 amino acids. The CDR3 region has the DNA TGTGCCAGCACCGGGACACCCTCCTACGAGCAGTACTTC. It specifies CASTGTPSYEQYF.

The chain combines TRBV25-1 with TRBJ2-1; D is uncertain. Germline V CDR1 and CDR2: MGHDK, SYGVNS. V was cut by 1 base and J by 0 bases, with 10 bases left in between. The CDR3 sequence is 16 residues long. Here the CDR3 DNA reads TGTGCCAGCAGTGAATCTCAGACAAGCTCCTACAATGAGCAGTTCTTC. Protein: CASSESQTSSYNEQFF.

Only a few counts were recorded for this clonotype. V is TRBV5-1 and J is TRBJ2-2; no clear D gene. Trimming cost V 4 bases and J 3 bases, with 10 bases left between them. CDR1 and CDR2 from the germline V gene are SGHRS and YFSETQ. The CDR3 runs 14 residues. The CDR3 DNA reads TGCGCCAGCAGCCTCGAAATAGACACCGGGGAGCTGTTTTTT. Translated: CASSLEIDTGELFF. Together with reference TRBV5-1 and TRBJ2-2, the CDR3 gives the full variable domain: KAGVTQTPRYLIKTRGQQVTLSCSPISGHRSVSWYQQTPGQGLQFLFEYFSETQRNKGNFPGRFSGRQFSNSRSEMNVSTLELGDSALYLCASSLEIDTGELFFGEGSRLTVL.

This clonotype was found a few times. The chain couples TRBV6-5 to TRBJ2-3; TRBD2 might be the D (5 bases). Germline values: CDR1 MNHEY, CDR2 SVGAGI. The CDR3 totals 15 residues. Trimming took 1 base from V and 0 from J, leaving 8 bases between them. CDR3 sequence (DNA): TGTGCCAGCAGTTACTACCCGGGGAGCACAGATACGCAGTATTTT. This encodes CASSYYPGSTDTQYF.

This chain links TRBV12-3 or TRBV12-4 with TRBJ1-6, with D perhaps TRBD1 (5 bases). The V gene lost 7 bases and the J gene lost 9 bases, with 19 bases spanning the gap. The CDR3 runs to 15 residues. CDR3 region: CASKTSGLLGSPLHF. The CDR3 nucleotides read TGTGCCAGCAAAACCTCGGGACTTTTGGGTTCACCCCTCCACTTT.

V and J are TRBV29-1 and TRBJ1-2; D is perhaps TRBD1 (5 bases). The CDR3 spans 14 residues. V gave up 3 bases and J gave up 4 bases, with 15 bases separating them. Per germline, CDR1 SQVTM and CDR2 ANQGSEA. In nucleotides, the CDR3 is TGCAGCGTTGAGGTCGGGGGAGTTGGCTATGGCTACACCTTC. As protein: CSVEVGGVGYGYTF.

The chain uses TRBV27 and TRBJ1-5, with no clear D. The CDR3 runs to 13 residues. Trimming took 8 bases from V and 3 from J, leaving 11 bases between them. The germline V gene has CDR1 MNHEY and CDR2 SMNVEV (reference sequence). CDR3 in amino acids: CASATGNNQPQHF. CDR3 sequence (DNA): TGTGCCAGCGCGACGGGCAACAATCAGCCCCAGCATTTT.

The V gene is TRBV2, the J gene TRBJ1-5, with D maybe TRBD1 (5 bases). The CDR3 is made up of 15 amino acids. V lost 3 bases, J lost 1 base, and 10 bases lay in between. From germline, CDR1 is SNHLY and CDR2 FYNNEI. The CDR3 sequence: CASSDRTQSNQPQHF. The CDR3, as DNA: TGTGCCAGCAGTGACCGGACACAGAGCAATCAGCCCCAGCATTTT.